The 25 T cell receptor beta chains below all came from one sample that was sequenced in a study of shared clonotypes between healthy human individuals (TCRdb year 2020). Libraries came from the immunoSEQ multiplex PCR assay. The table was pulled from immuneACCESS by TCRdb, which kept in-frame rearrangements only. Such tables lose some clones; where checked, under half of the loss comes from unresolved V genes, and the rest has no known cause. The sample contains roughly 500,000 clones, over 75% of them found a single time. The biggest ten clones account for 9.5% to 15% of the sample. The sample consisted of PBMCs. The receptors were sampled from a woman aged 40-49 years in good health. Some clones in this sample may be carry-over from other donors' samples.

The rearrangement uses TRBV5-1 and TRBJ1-1; TRBD1 matches 8 bases. Germline V gives CDR1 SGHRS, CDR2 YFSETQ. The J segment lost 4 bases and the V segment lost 6 bases, leaving 8 bases of the junction unmatched. This CDR3 comprises 14 residues. Here the CDR3 reads CASTLGQGFTEAFF. The CDR3 bases are TGCGCCAGCACCCTCGGACAGGGCTTCACTGAAGCTTTCTTT.

V gene TRBV2 combines with J gene TRBJ1-1, with D perhaps matching TRBD1 (6 bases). The V gene's germline CDR1 is SNHLY and CDR2 FYNNEI. The V end lost 9 bases, the J end lost 3 bases, and 11 bases lay between the germline ends. The CDR3 covers 12 residues. The CDR3 protein is CASHTGYTEAFF. The CDR3 nucleotides read TGTGCCAGTCACACAGGGTACACTGAAGCTTTCTTT.

This clone has a single count. The chain is built from TRBV28 and TRBJ1-1; D is possibly TRBD1 (6 bases). The V end lost 2 bases, the J end lost 3 bases, and 10 bases lay between the germline ends. Germline loops: CDR1 MDHEN, CDR2 SYDVKM. This CDR3 has 14 amino acids. CDR3 DNA sequence: TGTGCCAGCAGTTTAGTACAGGGTGACACTGAAGCTTTCTTT. It codes for CASSLVQGDTEAFF.

The chain uses TRBV2 and TRBJ2-2; 11 bases agree with TRBD2. Germline trimming cut 7 bases from V and 7 bases from J; bases unmatched to any gene: 5. Germline CDR1 is SNHLY and CDR2 is FYNNEI. The CDR3 spans 14 residues. CDR3 sequence reads: CASKTSGTSGELFF. CDR3 in DNA: TGTGCCAGCAAGACTAGCGGGACGAGCGGGGAGCTGTTTTTT. The variable domain in full, with the rest retrieved from reference TRBV2 and TRBJ2-2, is EPEVTQTPSHQVTQMGQEVILRCVPISNHLYFYWYRQILGQKVEFLVSFYNNEISEKSEIFDDQFSVERPDGSNFTLKIRSTKLEDSAMYFCASKTSGTSGELFFGEGSRLTVL.

The chain is built from TRBV28 and TRBJ1-1; 9 nucleotides line up with TRBD1. This CDR3 is built from 12 residues. Losses at the gene ends were 6 bases for V and 8 bases for J; bases not matched to a gene: 4. The V gene's germline CDR1 is MDHEN and CDR2 SYDVKM. The CDR3 is CASRAQGAEAFF. In DNA form, the CDR3 reads TGTGCCAGCAGGGCACAGGGGGCGGAAGCTTTCTTT.

The chain has TRBV19 and TRBJ1-5, with 8 nucleotides matching TRBD1. Germline loops: CDR1 LNHDA, CDR2 SQIVND (reference sequence). The CDR3 extends over 15 amino acids. The V and J ends lost 4 bases and 5 bases, in that order; junction bases with no gene match: 7. CDR3 amino acids: CASSKPHRGDQPQHF. The CDR3 DNA reads TGTGCCAGTAGTAAGCCCCACAGGGGGGATCAGCCCCAGCATTTT.

The V call is TRBV6-1, the J call TRBJ2-7, with no clear D. The CDR3 is 11 amino acids. Germline loops: CDR1 MNHNS, CDR2 SASEGT. V was shortened by 8 bases and J by 3 bases, with 8 bases between the two germline ends. CDR3 sequence (DNA): TGTGCCAGCGGTTTTGTCTACGAGCAGTACTTC. Protein: CASGFVYEQYF.

As regards this clone: A far larger clone is off by one base, so a read error is likely. The sample has other DNA sequences that encode this CDR3 too. The chain combines TRBV19 with TRBJ2-7; tentatively, D is TRBD2 (5 bases). V was pared by 6 bases and J by 6 bases, with 21 bases between. The germline gives CDR1 LNHDA, CDR2 SQIVND (reference sequence). The CDR3 is 15 residues long. The CDR3 DNA sequence: TGTGCCAGTAGCGTTTTAGCTGGAGAGGGCGCCGAGCAGTACTTC. Its protein product is CASSVLAGEGAEQYF.

The V gene is TRBV4-1, the J gene TRBJ2-7, with 10 nucleotides matching TRBD2. Germline V CDR1 and CDR2: MGHRA, YSYEKL. The CDR3 sequence is 16 residues long. The V segment lost 1 base and the J segment 1 base; nucleotides outside the gene matches: 4. Here the CDR3 reads CASSQGLAGKSYEQYF. CDR3 coding DNA: TGCGCCAGCAGCCAAGGACTAGCGGGCAAGTCCTACGAGCAGTACTTC.

The V gene is TRBV30, the J gene TRBJ2-7; D possibly corresponds to TRBD2 (6 bases). The CDR3 contains 13 residues. V was cut by 0 bases and J by 8 bases, with 14 bases left in between. CDR1 GTSNPN and CDR2 SVGIG come from the germline V gene (reference sequence). The CDR3 protein is CAWSVSWAGKQYF. The CDR3 DNA sequence: TGTGCCTGGAGTGTATCTTGGGCGGGGAAGCAGTACTTC.

The chain couples TRBV29-1 to TRBJ2-1; 7 bases line up with TRBD1. Germline V lookup: CDR1 SQVTM, CDR2 ANQGSEA. The CDR3 length is 14 residues. Unmatched junction bases numbered 17, after V lost 3 bases and J lost 15 bases. Written as DNA, the CDR3 is TGCAGCGTTGAGACCTTACGACAGGGCGGCTCTCCGTTCTTC. Translating gives CSVETLRQGGSPFF.

Comment on this clone: A read error likely explains this, since a far larger clone differs by one base. V gene TRBV18 combines with J gene TRBJ2-7, with D possibly being TRBD1 (5 bases). This CDR3 contains 15 residues. The germline V and J ends were trimmed by 2 bases and 2 bases, with 13 bases remaining between them. Germline CDR1 reads KGHSH; CDR2 reads LQKENI. CDR3 in amino acids: CASSPAQDITYEQYF. DNA for the CDR3: TGTGCCAGCTCACCAGCGCAGGACATAACCTACGAGCAGTACTTC.

Comments on this clone: This clone may be a read error of a much larger clone one base away. The chain has TRBV11-2 and TRBJ2-1; D not certain. The CDR3 has 15 residues. Germline V gene data show CDR1 as SGHAT and CDR2 as FQNNGV. The DNA of the CDR3 is TGTGCCAGCAACTTAGGCCCTTTGGAGTCCGGGGAGCAGTTCTTC. Encoded protein: CASNLGPLESGEQFF.

The chain combines TRBV15 with TRBJ1-1, with 7 bases fitting TRBD1. The CDR3 extends over 14 amino acids. CDR1 and CDR2 (germline): LNHNV, YYDKDF (reference sequence). The V gene end was trimmed by 3 bases and the J gene end by 1 base; junction bases not matched to a gene: 2. CDR3 amino acids: CATSSRGANTEAFF. The CDR3 nucleotides are TGTGCCACCAGCAGCAGGGGGGCGAACACTGAAGCTTTCTTT. The full variable domain, completed using reference TRBV15 and TRBJ1-1, is DAMVIQNPRYQVTQFGKPVTLSCSQTLNHNVMYWYQQKSSQAPKLLFHYYDKDFNNEADTPDNFQSRRPNTSFCFLDIRSPGLGDTAMYLCATSSRGANTEAFFGQGTRLTVV.

The chain joins TRBV9 to TRBJ2-7, with D tentatively TRBD2 (5 bases). This CDR3 comprises 14 residues. Germline CDR1 and CDR2: SGDLS and YYNGEE. Trimming left V 0 bases short and J 5 bases short, with 12 bases between. The CDR3 nucleotides read TGTGCCAGCAGCGTAGGTCCGGGGTCGGACGAGCAGTACTTC. Translation: CASSVGPGSDEQYF.

This clone was seen ten or more times. The DNA of the CDR3 is TGTGCTAGTGGTTCCTCCGACAGGGATTATGGCTACACCTTC. This sequence encodes CASGSSDRDYGYTF. The chain joins TRBV12-5 to TRBJ1-2, with 7 bases fitting TRBD1. The V and J ends lost 4 bases and 5 bases, in that order; junction bases with no gene match: 7. CDR3 length equals 14 residues. Germline CDR1 LGHNT, CDR2 FRNRAP.

The gene calls are TRBV7-9 and TRBJ1-2; 11 nucleotides agree with TRBD1. The CDR3 sequence is 13 residues long. The germline V gene encodes CDR1 SEHNR and CDR2 FQNEAQ (reference sequence). After removal of 4 bases from V and 7 bases from J, the junction contained 2 bases not matched to a gene. In nucleotides, the CDR3 is TGTGCCAGCAGCTCGGGACAGGGGGGTGGCTACACCTTC. Protein sequence: CASSSGQGGGYTF.

Regarding this clone: Relative to the germline gene, one junction end is altered; a read error may explain this. J is TRBJ1-6 and V is TRBV28; perhaps TRBD1 as D (6 bases). Germline values: CDR1 MDHEN, CDR2 SYDVKM. CDR3 length: 12 residues. CDR3 sequence (DNA): TGTGCCAGCAGTTTACGGCGGGGACACAGCCTTTTT. Protein: CASSLRRGHSLF.

J is TRBJ1-2 and V is TRBV28; maybe TRBD1 (6 bases). The V and J ends lost 6 bases and 7 bases respectively, with 24 bases between them. Germline loops: CDR1 MDHEN, CDR2 SYDVKM. The CDR3 sequence is 16 residues long. The CDR3 spells CASSNLPGVSGGGYTF. Written as DNA, the CDR3 is TGTGCCAGCAGCAACCTTCCAGGGGTTAGTGGGGGTGGCTACACCTTC.

J is TRBJ2-1 and V is TRBV15; D gene ambiguous. Germline-derived CDR1 and CDR2 are LNHNV and YYDKDF (reference sequence). V was shortened by 0 bases and J by 6 bases, with 12 bases between the two germline ends. This CDR3 is 15 amino acids long. The CDR3 is CATSRDQDRPNEQFF. The CDR3 DNA sequence: TGTGCCACCAGCAGAGATCAAGACCGCCCCAATGAGCAGTTCTTC.

The gene calls are TRBV11-2 and TRBJ2-4, with D possibly matching TRBD1 (8 bases). This CDR3 is 16 amino acids long. V shed 2 bases and J shed 4 bases, with 15 bases lying between them. From germline, CDR1 is SGHAT and CDR2 FQNNGV. The CDR3 loop is CASSLTGGTGKNIQYF. Written as DNA, the CDR3 is TGTGCCAGCAGCTTAACCGGGGGGACAGGAAAAAACATTCAGTACTTC.

This clone appeared a few times. The gene calls are TRBV14 and TRBJ1-2; 9 bases map to TRBD1. The CDR3 sequence is 15 residues long. Germline lookup yields CDR1 SGHDN and CDR2 FVKESK. With 4 bases clipped from V and 3 bases from J, the junction kept 6 bases outside the gene matches. This chain's CDR3 is CASSLLQGADYGYTF. The CDR3 DNA is TGTGCCAGCAGCCTACTACAGGGGGCCGACTATGGCTACACCTTC.

V is TRBV27 and J is TRBJ2-7, with D possibly being TRBD2 (5 bases). Germline values: CDR1 MNHEY, CDR2 SMNVEV (reference sequence). The germline V and J ends were trimmed by 3 bases and 3 bases, with 12 bases remaining between them. CDR3 size: 14 residues. The CDR3 DNA sequence: TGTGCCAGCAGTTTTGGACTGGGGTACTACGAGCAGTACTTC. Translation: CASSFGLGYYEQYF.

Of note for this clone: With only one base between it and a far larger clone, this is likely a read error. This chain uses TRBV28 with TRBJ1-2; D call uncertain. The CDR3 extends over 14 amino acids. Between the trimmed V and J ends, which lost 4 bases and 1 base, there was a span of 10 bases. Germline V gene sequence: CDR1 MDHEN, CDR2 SYDVKM. CDR3 residues: CASSYSPLNYGYTF. Written as DNA, the CDR3 is TGTGCCAGCAGTTATTCCCCTCTTAACTATGGCTACACCTTC.

With regard to this clone: Given a far larger clone just one base away, this is likely a sequencing read error. The chain links TRBV4-3 to TRBJ2-3; D uncertain. Germline CDR1 LGHNA, CDR2 YSLEER. The CDR3 is 15 amino acids. The CDR3 here is CTSSQVNHGTDTQYF. CDR3 nucleotide sequence: TGCACCAGCAGCCAAGTCAACCACGGTACAGATACGCAGTATTTT.